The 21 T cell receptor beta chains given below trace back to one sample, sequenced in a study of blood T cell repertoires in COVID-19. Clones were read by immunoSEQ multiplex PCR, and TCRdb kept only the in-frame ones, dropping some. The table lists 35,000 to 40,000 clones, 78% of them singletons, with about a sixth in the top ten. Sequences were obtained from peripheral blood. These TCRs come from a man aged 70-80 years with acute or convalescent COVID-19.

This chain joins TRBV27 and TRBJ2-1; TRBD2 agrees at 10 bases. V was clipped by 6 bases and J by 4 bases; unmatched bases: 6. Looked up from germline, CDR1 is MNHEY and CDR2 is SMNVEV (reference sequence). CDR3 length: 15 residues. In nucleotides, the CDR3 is TGTGCCAGCAGCCAGCGGGAGGGCCGTTACAATGAGCAGTTCTTC. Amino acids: CASSQREGRYNEQFF.

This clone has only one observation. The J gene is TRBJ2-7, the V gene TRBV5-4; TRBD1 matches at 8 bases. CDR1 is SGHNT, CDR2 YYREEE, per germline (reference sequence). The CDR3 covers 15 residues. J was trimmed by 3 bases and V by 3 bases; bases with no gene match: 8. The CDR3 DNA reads TGTGCCAGCAGCTCACCAGGGACAGGTTTCTACGAGCAGTACTTC. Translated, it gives CASSSPGTGFYEQYF.

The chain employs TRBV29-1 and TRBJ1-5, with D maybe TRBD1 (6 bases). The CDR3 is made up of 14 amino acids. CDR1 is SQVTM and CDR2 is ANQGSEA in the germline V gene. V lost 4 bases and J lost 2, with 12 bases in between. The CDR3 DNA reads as TGCAGCGTTGTCCTGGCAGGGGGCAATCAGCCCCAGCATTTT. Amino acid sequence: CSVVLAGGNQPQHF. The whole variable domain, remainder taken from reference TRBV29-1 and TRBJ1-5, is SAVISQKPSRDICQRGTSLTIQCQVDSQVTMMFWYRQQPGQSLTLIATANQGSEATYESGFVIDKFPISRPNLTFSTLTVSNMSPEDSSIYLCSVVLAGGNQPQHFGDGTRLSIL.

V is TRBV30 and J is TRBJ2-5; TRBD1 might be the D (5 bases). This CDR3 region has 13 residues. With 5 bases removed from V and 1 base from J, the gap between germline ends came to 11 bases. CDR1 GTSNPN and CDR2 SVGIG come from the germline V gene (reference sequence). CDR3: CAWALTVQETQYF. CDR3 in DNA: TGTGCCTGGGCCTTGACAGTCCAAGAGACCCAGTACTTC.

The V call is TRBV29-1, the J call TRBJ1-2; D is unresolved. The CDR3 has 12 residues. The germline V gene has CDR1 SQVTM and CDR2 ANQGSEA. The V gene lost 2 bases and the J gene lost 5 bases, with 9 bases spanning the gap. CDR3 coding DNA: TGCAGCGTTGAAAGCCCCGCTTATGGCTACACCTTC. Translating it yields CSVESPAYGYTF. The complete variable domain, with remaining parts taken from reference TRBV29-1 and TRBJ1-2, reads SAVISQKPSRDICQRGTSLTIQCQVDSQVTMMFWYRQQPGQSLTLIATANQGSEATYESGFVIDKFPISRPNLTFSTLTVSNMSPEDSSIYLCSVESPAYGYTFGSGTRLTVV.

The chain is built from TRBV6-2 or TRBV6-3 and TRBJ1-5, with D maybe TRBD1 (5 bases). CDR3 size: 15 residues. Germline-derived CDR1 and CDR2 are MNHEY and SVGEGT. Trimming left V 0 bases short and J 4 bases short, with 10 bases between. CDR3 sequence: CASSYSRTPNQPQHF. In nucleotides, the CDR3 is TGTGCCAGCAGTTACTCTCGGACACCTAATCAGCCCCAGCATTTT.

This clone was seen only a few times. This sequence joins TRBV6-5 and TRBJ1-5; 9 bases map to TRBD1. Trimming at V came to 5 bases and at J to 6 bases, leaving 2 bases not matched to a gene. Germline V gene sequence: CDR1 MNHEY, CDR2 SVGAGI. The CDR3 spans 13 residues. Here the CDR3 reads CASSRDRAQPQHF. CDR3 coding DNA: TGTGCCAGCAGTAGGGACAGGGCTCAGCCCCAGCATTTT.

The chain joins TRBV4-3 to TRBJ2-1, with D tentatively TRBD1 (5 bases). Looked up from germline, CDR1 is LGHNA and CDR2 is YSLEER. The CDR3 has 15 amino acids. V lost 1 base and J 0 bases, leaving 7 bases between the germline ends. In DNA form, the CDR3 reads TGCGCCAGCAGCCAAGGGACAAGCTCCTACAATGAGCAGTTCTTC. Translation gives CASSQGTSSYNEQFF.

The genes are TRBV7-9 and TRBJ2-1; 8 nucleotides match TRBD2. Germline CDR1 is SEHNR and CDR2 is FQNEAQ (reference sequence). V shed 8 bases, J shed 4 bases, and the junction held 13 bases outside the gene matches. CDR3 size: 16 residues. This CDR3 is CASSLRGSGGYNEQFF. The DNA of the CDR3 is TGTGCCAGCTCTTTGAGGGGAAGCGGGGGTTACAATGAGCAGTTCTTC.

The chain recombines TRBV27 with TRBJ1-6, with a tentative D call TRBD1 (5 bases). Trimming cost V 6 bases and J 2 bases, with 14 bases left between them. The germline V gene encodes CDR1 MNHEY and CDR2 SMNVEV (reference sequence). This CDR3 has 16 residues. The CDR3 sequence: CASSTQRDPYNSPLHF. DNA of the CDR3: TGTGCCAGCAGCACCCAGCGGGACCCCTATAATTCACCCCTCCACTTT.

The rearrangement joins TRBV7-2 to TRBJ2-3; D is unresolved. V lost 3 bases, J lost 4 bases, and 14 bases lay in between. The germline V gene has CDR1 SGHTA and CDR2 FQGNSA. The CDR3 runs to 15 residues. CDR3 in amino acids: CASSFWQAAADTQYF. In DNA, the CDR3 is TGTGCCAGCAGCTTTTGGCAGGCTGCAGCAGATACGCAGTATTTT.

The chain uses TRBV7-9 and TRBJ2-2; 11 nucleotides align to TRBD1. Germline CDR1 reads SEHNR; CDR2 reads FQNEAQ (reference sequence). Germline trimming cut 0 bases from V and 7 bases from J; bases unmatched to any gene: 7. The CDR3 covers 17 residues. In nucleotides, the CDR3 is TGTGCCAGCAGCTTAGCGAACGGACAGGGGGCCGGCGGGGAGCTGTTTTTT. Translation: CASSLANGQGAGGELFF.

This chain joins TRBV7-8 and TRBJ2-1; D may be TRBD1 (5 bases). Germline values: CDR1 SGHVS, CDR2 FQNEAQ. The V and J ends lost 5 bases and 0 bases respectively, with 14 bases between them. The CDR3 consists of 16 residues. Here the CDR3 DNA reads TGTGCCAGCAGCCCATCAGGGTTGAGCTCCTACAATGAGCAGTTCTTC. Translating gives CASSPSGLSSYNEQFF. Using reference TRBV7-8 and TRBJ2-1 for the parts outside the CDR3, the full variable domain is GAGVSQSPRYKVAKRGQDVALRCDPISGHVSLFWYQQALGQGPEFLTYFQNEAQLDKSGLPSDRFFAERPEGSVSTLKIQRTQQEDSAVYLCASSPSGLSSYNEQFFGPGTRLTVL.

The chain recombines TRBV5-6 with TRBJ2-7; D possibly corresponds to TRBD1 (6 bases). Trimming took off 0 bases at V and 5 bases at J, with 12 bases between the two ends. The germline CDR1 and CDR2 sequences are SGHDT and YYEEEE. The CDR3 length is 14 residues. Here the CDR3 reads CASSLVQGRNEQYF. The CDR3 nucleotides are TGTGCCAGCAGCTTGGTACAGGGCAGGAACGAGCAGTACTTC. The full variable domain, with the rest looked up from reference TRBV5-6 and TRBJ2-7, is DAGVTQSPTHLIKTRGQQVTLRCSPKSGHDTVSWYQQALGQGPQFIFQYYEEEERQRGNFPDRFSGHQFPNYSSELNVNALLLGDSALYLCASSLVQGRNEQYFGPGTRLTVT.

CDR3 amino acids: CASSQRQNGKYF. The CDR3 nucleotides are TGTGCCAGCAGCCAAAGGCAGAACGGGAAGTACTTC. The chain couples TRBV21-1 to TRBJ2-7; the tabulated D call, TRBD2, remains unverified against the DNA. TRBV21-1 is noted as a pseudogene. This CDR3 is 12 amino acids long.

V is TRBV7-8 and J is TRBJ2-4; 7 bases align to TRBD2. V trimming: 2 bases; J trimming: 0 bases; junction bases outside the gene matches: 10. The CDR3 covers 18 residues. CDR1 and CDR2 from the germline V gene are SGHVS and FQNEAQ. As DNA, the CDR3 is TGTGCCAGCAGCTTAAAATCTTCTAGCGGCCTAGCCAAAAACATTCAGTACTTC. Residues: CASSLKSSSGLAKNIQYF.

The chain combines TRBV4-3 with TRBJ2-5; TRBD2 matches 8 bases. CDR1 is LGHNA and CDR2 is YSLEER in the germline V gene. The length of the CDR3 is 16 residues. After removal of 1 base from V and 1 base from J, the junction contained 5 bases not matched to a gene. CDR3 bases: TGCGCCAGCAGCCAAGCGGGAGGGGGTGGCCAAGAGACCCAGTACTTC. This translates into CASSQAGGGGQETQYF.

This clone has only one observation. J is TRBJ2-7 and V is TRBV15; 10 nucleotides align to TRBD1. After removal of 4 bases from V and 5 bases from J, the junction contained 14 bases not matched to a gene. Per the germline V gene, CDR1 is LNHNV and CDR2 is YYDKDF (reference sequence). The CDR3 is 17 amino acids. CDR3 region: CATSILTPGQGPHEQYF. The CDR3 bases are TGTGCCACCAGCATCCTCACTCCGGGACAGGGGCCACACGAGCAGTACTTC. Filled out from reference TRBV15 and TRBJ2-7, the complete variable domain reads DAMVIQNPRYQVTQFGKPVTLSCSQTLNHNVMYWYQQKSSQAPKLLFHYYDKDFNNEADTPDNFQSRRPNTSFCFLDIRSPGLGDTAMYLCATSILTPGQGPHEQYFGPGTRLTVT.

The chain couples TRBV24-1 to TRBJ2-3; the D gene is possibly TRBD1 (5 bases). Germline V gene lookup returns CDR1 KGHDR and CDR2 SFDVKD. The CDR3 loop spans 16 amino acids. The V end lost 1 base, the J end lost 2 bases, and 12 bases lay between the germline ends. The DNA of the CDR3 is TGTGCCACCAGTGATTTAGCCAGGGCCTCCACAGATACGCAGTATTTT. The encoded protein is CATSDLARASTDTQYF.

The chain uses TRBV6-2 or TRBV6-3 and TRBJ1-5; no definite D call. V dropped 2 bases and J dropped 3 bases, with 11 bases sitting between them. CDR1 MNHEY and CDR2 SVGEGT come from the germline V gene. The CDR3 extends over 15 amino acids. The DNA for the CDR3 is TGTGCCAGCAGTTACCTGCCCCAGTACAATCAGCCCCAGCATTTT. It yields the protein CASSYLPQYNQPQHF.

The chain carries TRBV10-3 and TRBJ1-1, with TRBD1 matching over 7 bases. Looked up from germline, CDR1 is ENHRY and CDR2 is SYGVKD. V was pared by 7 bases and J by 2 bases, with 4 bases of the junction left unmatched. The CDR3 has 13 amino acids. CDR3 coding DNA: TGTGCCATCAACAGGGGCATCAACACTGAAGCTTTCTTT. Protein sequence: CAINRGINTEAFF.